Below, 22 T cell receptor beta chains from the same sample are listed, as sequenced in a study of monozygotic twins with inflammatory bowel disease. TCRdb re-analyzed the 5' RACE reads; it lists each CDR3 protein once, without DNA. The ten most abundant clones cover more than 1% of a sample with 140,000 to 150,000 distinct CDR3 sequences. Sequencing was done on a sample of blood. These receptor sequences come from a human donor with ulcerative colitis or Crohn's disease, or a healthy co-twin of an affected twin (not recorded which).

CDR3 region: CASSLGNSGANVLTF. This chain connects TRBV5-1 to TRBJ2-6. CDR1 is SGHRS and CDR2 is YFSETQ in the germline V gene. This CDR3 contains 15 residues.

The chain combines TRBV12-3 or TRBV12-4 with TRBJ2-7; TCRdb designates TRBD2, a call that cannot be tested without DNA. This CDR3 is built from 14 residues. CDR3 loop: CASSPGGRAGEQYF.

The J gene is TRBJ2-1, the V gene TRBV29-1; TCRdb's D call of TRBD1 is untestable without DNA. Looked up from germline, CDR1 is SQVTM and CDR2 is ANQGSEA. There are 14 residues in the CDR3. CDR3 loop: CSVQGRVGVNEQFF.

V usage is TRBV7-9 and J usage is TRBJ2-7; the TRBD1 assignment by TCRdb is unverifiable without DNA. Germline assignment: CDR1 SEHNR and CDR2 FQNEAQ (reference sequence). This CDR3 has 13 amino acids. The CDR3: CASSPRTYYEQYF. Supplemented by reference TRBV7-9 and TRBJ2-7, the full variable domain reads DTGVSQNPRHKITKRGQNVTFRCDPISEHNRLYWYRQTLGQGPEFLTYFQNEAQLEKSRLLSDRFSAERPKGSFSTLEIQRTEQGDSAMYLCASSPRTYYEQYFGPGTRLTVT.

This chain links TRBV12-3 or TRBV12-4 with TRBJ1-1; TCRdb proposes TRBD1, but this gene call is untestable without DNA. The CDR3 runs to 15 residues. This CDR3 is CASASGGSMNTEAFF.

This chain joins TRBV3-1 and TRBJ1-2; the D call of TRBD1 rests on TCRdb alone, since no DNA is present to check it. CDR1 and CDR2 from the germline V gene are LGHDT and YNNKEL (reference sequence). The CDR3 length is 17 residues. The CDR3 protein is CASSQGVGTGTNYGYTF.

CDR3 residues: CANSFRESYEQYF. V gene TRBV27 combines with J gene TRBJ2-7. Germline values: CDR1 MNHEY, CDR2 SMNVEV (reference sequence). The CDR3 length is 13 residues.

This rearrangement joins TRBV10-2 to TRBJ2-4; the TCRdb D gene call, TRBD2, has no DNA to confirm it. This CDR3 region has 19 residues. Germline CDR1 and CDR2: WSHSY and SAAADI. CDR3 protein: CASSESNFPSGSSKNIQYF.

CDR3 in amino acids: CSVEGSHYGYTF. The chain has TRBV29-1 and TRBJ1-2. Germline V CDR1 and CDR2: SQVTM, ANQGSEA. The CDR3 consists of 12 residues.

The rearrangement links TRBV9 to TRBJ2-4. The CDR3 is 15 residues long. CDR1 is SGDLS and CDR2 is YYNGEE in the germline V gene. The CDR3 region is CASSVQALAKNIQYF.

The V and J genes are TRBV2 and TRBJ2-5; without DNA, the TCRdb call of TRBD1 cannot be checked. Germline CDR1 is SNHLY and CDR2 is FYNNEI. This CDR3 is built from 17 residues. This CDR3 is CASRKDTGGFTQETQYF.

The gene calls are TRBV5-5 and TRBJ1-5. This CDR3 is 14 amino acids long. Germline V gene sequence: CDR1 SGHKS, CDR2 YYEKEE (reference sequence). The CDR3 loop reads CASSLAQLNQPQHF.

The chain links TRBV5-1 to TRBJ1-3; the TCRdb call, TRBD1, lacks DNA for checking. This CDR3 region has 17 residues. Germline values: CDR1 SGHRS, CDR2 YFSETQ. CDR3 region: CASSSARQGTTGNTIYF.

J is TRBJ2-7 and V is TRBV5-1. The CDR3 has 13 amino acids. Germline assignment: CDR1 SGHRS and CDR2 YFSETQ. CDR3 protein: CASSLGPPYEQYF.

This rearrangement joins TRBV6-5 to TRBJ1-2. The CDR3 runs 15 residues. Germline CDR1 reads MNHEY; CDR2 reads SVGAGI. The CDR3: CASSYSLGSNYGYTF.

This chain uses TRBV28 with TRBJ2-2; absent DNA, TCRdb's TRBD2 call cannot be checked. This CDR3 has 15 amino acids. CDR1 and CDR2 from the germline V gene are MDHEN and SYDVKM. The CDR3 sequence is CASSPAGGRAGELFF.

The chain carries TRBV18 and TRBJ2-3; TCRdb's D call of TRBD1 is untestable without DNA. CDR3 length equals 16 residues. Germline CDR1 reads KGHSH; CDR2 reads LQKENI. The CDR3: CASSPPQGGKTDTQYF.

V is TRBV3-1 and J is TRBJ1-3. The CDR3 extends over 17 amino acids. The V gene's germline CDR1 is LGHDT and CDR2 YNNKEL (reference sequence). This chain's CDR3 is CASSPRFSSLAGNTIYF.

V is TRBV18 and J is TRBJ1-6. Germline CDR1 and CDR2: KGHSH and LQKENI. The CDR3 is 17 residues long. The CDR3 sequence: CASSPRTASSYNSPLHF.

The rearrangement uses TRBV27 and TRBJ2-1. CDR3 length: 11 amino acids. Germline assignment: CDR1 MNHEY and CDR2 SMNVEV (reference sequence). This chain's CDR3 is CASSTGHEQFF.

The rearrangement links TRBV6-2 or TRBV6-3 to TRBJ2-3. Germline loops: CDR1 MNHEY, CDR2 SVGEGT. The CDR3 covers 21 residues. The CDR3 protein is CASSYNPSWLVEDRMGDTQYF.

V and J are TRBV9 and TRBJ2-5. CDR3 length equals 12 residues. Per germline, CDR1 SGDLS and CDR2 YYNGEE. The CDR3 spells CASSGGLETQYF.